This is a list of T cell receptor beta chains from one sample in a study of blood T cell repertoires in COVID-19. Assay used: immunoSEQ multiplex PCR; TCRdb lists only in-frame clones, some missing. The top ten hold 14% to 15% of the sample, which has fewer than 50,000 clones, around 88% seen once. What was sequenced was peripheral blood. Receptors were obtained from a human donor in a cohort sampled during active COVID-19. CDR3s include the opening cysteine and the closing phenylalanine or tryptophan. The D gene is left open where the match is weak. Some rows mark clone size as missing; the rest say once, few, many or name a class of expanded clone.

- | TRBJ2-5 | TRBV2 | few | TGTGCCAGCAGGGAGGTGCAGCAAGAGACCCAGTACTTC | CASREVQQETQYF
TRBD1 | TRBJ2-1 | TRBV3-1/TRBV3-2 | - | TGTGCCAGCAGCCAAGACGACAGGGGAAACAATGAGCAGTTCTTC | CASSQDDRGNNEQFF
- | TRBJ1-1 | TRBV6-5 | - | TGTGCCAGCAGTCGTACGAGAAGCACTGAAGCTTTCTTT | CASSRTRSTEAFF
TRBD1 | TRBJ2-6 | TRBV7-9 | once | TGTGCCAGCAGCTCAAACTCCGGGACAGACTTCTCTGGGGCCAACGTCCTGACTTTC | CASSSNSGTDFSGANVLTF
- | TRBJ2-7 | TRBV2 | - | TGTGCCACCCTGGGATGGGGGCGGACATACGAGCAGTACTTC | CATLGWGRTYEQYF
- | TRBJ2-3 | TRBV5-1 | - | TGCGCCAGCAGACCCCAGGGGCAGTCAGATACGCAGTATTTT | CASRPQGQSDTQYF
TRBD1 | TRBJ1-2 | TRBV18 | - | TGTGCCAGCTCACCCACTCTAGACAGGGATAATGACTACACCTTC | CASSPTLDRDNDYTF
TRBD2 | TRBJ2-3 | TRBV4-2 | - | TGTGCCAGCAGCAACAGACTAGCGGGAGAAACAGATACGCAGTATTTT | CASSNRLAGETDTQYF
TRBD1 | TRBJ2-3 | TRBV7-3 | - | TGTGCCAGCAGCTGGGGACAGGGGGATGCAGATACGCAGTATTTT | CASSWGQGDADTQYF
TRBD2 | TRBJ2-1 | TRBV7-6 | - | TGTGCCAGCAGCTTAGGTAGCGGGAGGGCACCGAATGAGCAGTTCTTC | CASSLGSGRAPNEQFF